This is a list of T cell receptor beta chains from one sample in a study of blood T cell repertoires in COVID-19. This table comes from immunoSEQ multiplex PCR, and its TCRdb copy is limited to in-frame clones, with some not included. This sample has 35,000 to 55,000 clones, with around four fifths found just once. The sample consisted of peripheral blood. These receptors all come from a man aged 60 to 69 with active COVID-19. CDR3s include the opening cysteine and the closing phenylalanine or tryptophan. The D gene is left open where the match is weak. A row's size may be missing; if present it is once, few, many or a size class.

J: TRBJ2-1; D: TRBD2; length: 16; size: .; V: TRBV13; CDR3: CASSPPGASGRNEQFF; DNA: TGTGCCAGCAGCCCCCCGGGGGCTAGCGGGAGGAATGAGCAGTTCTTC
J: TRBJ2-2; D: .; length: 17; size: .; V: TRBV9; CDR3: CASGGSVSTGYTGELFF; DNA: TGTGCCAGCGGGGGGTCGGTATCGACGGGGTACACCGGGGAGCTGTTTTTT
J: TRBJ2-7; D: TRBD1; length: 14; size: .; V: TRBV27; CDR3: CASGGRQGSYEQYF; DNA: TGTGCCAGCGGGGGTCGACAGGGATCCTACGAGCAGTACTTC
J: TRBJ1-6; D: TRBD1; length: 17; size: few; V: TRBV7-2; CDR3: CASSFSGTGGNNSPLHF; DNA: TGTGCCAGCAGCTTTAGTGGGACAGGGGGAAATAATTCACCCCTCCACTTT
J: TRBJ2-2; D: TRBD1; length: 15; size: .; V: TRBV7-9; CDR3: CASSWGQGNTGELFF; DNA: TGTGCCAGCAGCTGGGGACAGGGGAACACCGGGGAGCTGTTTTTT
J: TRBJ2-1; D: TRBD2; length: 17; size: few; V: TRBV2; CDR3: CASRPLTSGYSYNEQFF; DNA: TGTGCCAGCAGGCCTCTTACTAGCGGCTACTCCTACAATGAGCAGTTCTTC
J: TRBJ2-4; D: TRBD2; length: 19; size: .; V: TRBV7-2; CDR3: CASSLVGLAGTGTKNIQYF; DNA: TGTGCCAGCAGCTTAGTAGGACTAGCGGGGACGGGAACCAAAAACATTCAGTACTTC
J: TRBJ2-5; D: TRBD2; length: 14; size: few; V: TRBV2; CDR3: CASGLAGVQETQYF; DNA: TGTGCCAGTGGACTAGCGGGGGTGCAAGAGACCCAGTACTTC
J: TRBJ2-6; D: .; length: 16; size: once; V: TRBV5-1; CDR3: CASSLMPDSGANVLTF; DNA: TGCGCCAGCAGCTTGATGCCAGACTCTGGGGCCAACGTCCTGACTTTC
J: TRBJ2-7; D: .; length: 16; size: .; V: TRBV5-1; CDR3: CASSRLGAGFAYEQYF; DNA: TGCGCCAGCAGTCGATTGGGGGCGGGCTTCGCCTACGAGCAGTACTTC
J: TRBJ1-2; D: .; length: 15; size: once; V: TRBV18; CDR3: CASSPVQGRNSGYTF; DNA: TGTGCCAGCTCACCTGTGCAGGGAAGGAATTCTGGCTACACCTTC
J: TRBJ2-1; D: .; length: 14; size: .; V: TRBV7-3; CDR3: CASSLTSDYNEQFF; DNA: TGTGCCAGCAGCTTAACTAGCGATTACAATGAGCAGTTCTTC
J: TRBJ2-7; D: TRBD2; length: 16; size: many; V: TRBV5-1; CDR3: CASSSGLAGSNHEQYF; DNA: TGCGCCAGCAGCTCGGGACTAGCGGGATCTAACCACGAGCAGTACTTC
J: TRBJ2-3; D: TRBD2; length: 14; size: .; V: TRBV28; CDR3: CASSLSGGTDTQYF; DNA: TGTGCCAGCAGTCTTAGCGGGGGAACAGATACGCAGTATTTT
J: TRBJ1-5; D: .; length: 13; size: .; V: TRBV30; CDR3: CAWSGGVGQPQHF; DNA: TGTGCCTGGAGCGGGGGGGTAGGGCAGCCCCAGCATTTT
J: TRBJ2-7; D: TRBD2; length: 16; size: .; V: TRBV7-2; CDR3: CASSLGPAGGPYEQYF; DNA: TGTGCCAGCAGCTTAGGTCCGGCGGGAGGGCCTTACGAGCAGTACTTC
J: TRBJ2-7; D: TRBD1; length: 14; size: .; V: TRBV7-9; CDR3: CASSPGQGFYEQYF; DNA: TGTGCCAGCAGCCCCGGACAGGGTTTCTACGAGCAGTACTTC
J: TRBJ2-7; D: .; length: 15; size: .; V: TRBV5-4; CDR3: CASSLGGASSYEQYF; DNA: TGTGCCAGCAGTTTAGGTGGGGCAAGCTCCTACGAGCAGTACTTC